Sequencing of this T cell receptor (beta chain) was carried out in a study of blood T cell repertoires in COVID-19. Trimming removed 3 bases from V and 1 base from J, with 7 bases in between. This CDR3 has 14 amino acids. CDR1 and CDR2 from the germline V gene are SGHAT and FQDESV (reference sequence). Original analysis: By means of reference gene primer amplification, nucleated cell counts were estimated. Data came from immunoSEQ multiplex PCR; TCRdb stores just in-frame clones and leaves some out. Clone size and V and J calls were adopted from that table, with D and trimming inferred from the DNA. The repertoire holds over 400,000 clones, with 70% to 90% as singletons.

The chain has TRBV11-1 and TRBJ2-1, with D maybe TRBD2 (6 bases). The specimen was peripheral blood. This TCR came from a human donor in a cohort sampled during active COVID-19. The CDR3 DNA sequence: TGTGCCAGCAGCTTGAGCGGGTCCTACAATGAGCAGTTCTTC. Its protein is CASSLSGSYNEQFF.